Presented here are 21 T cell receptor beta chains from one specimen sequenced in a study of blood T cell repertoires in COVID-19. Profiled with immunoSEQ multiplex PCR; TCRdb holds only in-frame clones, not every one. The sample has 90,000 to 100,000 clones, 84% seen once. The sequencing sample was made of peripheral blood. The receptors here all came from a man aged 70 or older with active or convalescent COVID-19.

This clone was detected a few times. The V gene is TRBV7-2, the J gene TRBJ2-7; 8 nucleotides match TRBD2. With 1 base clipped from V and 0 bases from J, the junction kept 5 bases outside the gene matches. In germline, CDR1 is SGHTA, CDR2 FQGNSA. CDR3 length: 16 residues. CDR3 sequence: CASSLVAGTSSYEQYF. The CDR3 DNA is TGTGCCAGCAGCTTAGTTGCCGGGACTAGCTCCTACGAGCAGTACTTC.

This chain connects TRBV6-5 to TRBJ1-1, with 8 bases matching TRBD1. The CDR3 runs to 14 residues. With 8 bases clipped from V and 1 base from J, the junction kept 6 bases outside the gene matches. The germline gives CDR1 MNHEY, CDR2 SVGAGI. The CDR3 nucleotides are TGTGCCAGCGGCTACAGGGGGGCGAACACTGAAGCTTTCTTT. Translation gives CASGYRGANTEAFF.

The rearrangement joins TRBV18 to TRBJ1-1; 10 bases align to TRBD1. The CDR3 extends over 16 amino acids. The germline V gene has CDR1 KGHSH and CDR2 LQKENI. The junction had 8 bases not matched to a gene; V was cut back by 2 bases and J by 5 bases. The CDR3 region has the DNA TGTGCCAGCTCACCAACCGGACAGGGGGGAGGAACTGAAGCTTTCTTT. Amino acids: CASSPTGQGGGTEAFF.

This chain joins TRBV7-3 and TRBJ2-1, with 11 nucleotides matching TRBD2. Germline CDR1 is SGHTA and CDR2 is FQGTGA. V trimming: 5 bases; J trimming: 8 bases; junction bases outside the gene matches: 5. The CDR3 totals 14 residues. DNA for the CDR3: TGTGCCAGCAGCCCTAGCGGGGGGAGGGATGAGCAGTTCTTC. Its protein is CASSPSGGRDEQFF.

The chain uses TRBV3-1 (or the pseudogene TRBV3-2) and TRBJ1-1, with 11 bases that match TRBD1. V lost 6 bases to trimming and J lost 10 bases; unmatched junction nucleotides: 7. The CDR3 spans 13 residues. CDR1 is LGHDT and CDR2 is YNNKEL in the germline V gene (reference sequence). The CDR3 sequence is CASRQGQGVAAFF. For the CDR3, the DNA is TGTGCCAGCAGGCAGGGACAGGGGGTTGCAGCTTTCTTT.

This clone showed up just a few times. The chain is built from TRBV5-1 and TRBJ1-5; D is unresolved. Trimming shortened V by 3 bases and J by 7 bases, and 14 bases separated the two germline ends. In germline, CDR1 is SGHRS, CDR2 YFSETQ. CDR3 length equals 14 residues. As DNA, the CDR3 is TGCGCCAGCAGCTACGACGGGATTAACCAGCCCCAGCATTTT. This codes for CASSYDGINQPQHF.

This clone was counted a few times. The rearrangement joins TRBV30 to TRBJ1-6; no clear D. The CDR3 length is 15 residues. The ends were cut back, 3 bases at V and 0 bases at J, with 9 bases in the middle. The germline V gene has CDR1 GTSNPN and CDR2 SVGIG (reference sequence). The CDR3 nucleotides read TGTGCCTGGAGAGTCATGAGCTCCTATAATTCACCCCTCCACTTT. This encodes CAWRVMSSYNSPLHF.

This clone was seen only once. The chain employs TRBV5-4 and TRBJ2-6, with TRBD1 matching over 9 bases. The V gene's germline CDR1 is SGHNT and CDR2 YYREEE (reference sequence). V trimming: 6 bases; J trimming: 4 bases; junction bases outside the gene matches: 14. The length of the CDR3 is 18 residues. The CDR3 DNA is TGTGCCAGCAAATCCGGTACAGGGGGCCGGAGGGGGGCCAACGTCCTGACTTTC. Its protein product is CASKSGTGGRRGANVLTF.

The chain combines TRBV18 with TRBJ1-2, with D unresolved. The germline V gene encodes CDR1 KGHSH and CDR2 LQKENI. With 1 base removed from V and 7 bases from J, the gap between germline ends came to 13 bases. The CDR3 consists of 14 residues. CDR3 loop: CASSPQSGKGGYTF. For the CDR3, the DNA is TGTGCCAGCTCACCACAGTCGGGGAAGGGTGGCTACACCTTC.

The rearrangement joins TRBV2 to TRBJ1-2; possibly TRBD1 for D (6 bases). V was shortened by 0 bases and J by 7 bases, with 12 bases between the two germline ends. CDR3 length: 14 residues. Germline values: CDR1 SNHLY, CDR2 FYNNEI. The CDR3 is CASSEALQGRGYTF. The CDR3, as DNA: TGTGCCAGCAGTGAAGCGCTACAGGGTCGTGGCTACACCTTC.

The chain joins TRBV30 to TRBJ1-4; maybe TRBD1 (5 bases). V was pared by 0 bases and J by 7 bases, with 15 bases between. The CDR3 has 15 residues. Germline V gene lookup returns CDR1 GTSNPN and CDR2 SVGIG (reference sequence). The DNA of the CDR3 is TGTGCCTGGAGTGTCCTATCAGGGTGGGGTGAAAAACTGTTTTTT. Protein product: CAWSVLSGWGEKLFF. The whole variable domain, filled in from reference TRBV30 and TRBJ1-4, reads SQTIHQWPATLVQPVGSPLSLECTVEGTSNPNLYWYRQAAGRGLQLLFYSVGIGQISSEVPQNLSASRPQDRQFILSSKKLLLSDSGFYLCAWSVLSGWGEKLFFGSGTQLSVL.

This rearrangement joins TRBV24-1 to TRBJ2-7; TRBD1 agrees at 8 bases. Germline V gene sequence: CDR1 KGHDR, CDR2 SFDVKD. CDR3 size: 16 residues. V shed 5 bases and J 2 bases; nucleotides not matched to a gene: 10. CDR3 sequence reads: CATSGTRTGPPYEQYF. CDR3 DNA: TGTGCCACCAGTGGTACGAGGACAGGGCCACCCTACGAGCAGTACTTC.

With respect to this clone: Other DNA sequences in this sample translate to the same CDR3. The chain carries TRBV7-9 and TRBJ1-2, with D hard to call. CDR3 length: 15 residues. V lost 1 base, J lost 3 bases, and 12 bases lay in between. Germline V gene sequence: CDR1 SEHNR, CDR2 FQNEAQ (reference sequence). DNA for the CDR3: TGTGCCAGCAGCTTAGATCGGGGTGCCGACTATGGCTACACCTTC. It encodes CASSLDRGADYGYTF. Supplemented by reference TRBV7-9 and TRBJ1-2, the full variable domain reads DTGVSQNPRHKITKRGQNVTFRCDPISEHNRLYWYRQTLGQGPEFLTYFQNEAQLEKSRLLSDRFSAERPKGSFSTLEIQRTEQGDSAMYLCASSLDRGADYGYTFGSGTRLTVV.

The chain has TRBV7-2 and TRBJ2-2, with D perhaps matching TRBD2 (6 bases). This CDR3 is built from 15 residues. Trimming left V 3 bases short and J 3 bases short, with 11 bases between. In germline, CDR1 is SGHTA, CDR2 FQGNSA. CDR3 bases: TGTGCCAGCAGCTTCGGTCCTAGCGACACCGGGGAGCTGTTTTTT. It encodes CASSFGPSDTGELFF.

The sample holds a few counts of this clone. The CDR3 is CASSLDRNEQFF. CDR3 sequence (DNA): TGTGCCAGCAGCTTAGATCGGAATGAGCAGTTCTTC. V gene TRBV11-3 combines with J gene TRBJ2-1; D gene ambiguous. The CDR3 is made up of 12 amino acids. The germline V and J ends were trimmed by 0 bases and 7 bases, with 4 bases remaining between them. Germline CDR1 and CDR2: SGHNT and YENEEA. Supplemented by reference TRBV11-3 and TRBJ2-1, the full variable domain reads EAGVVQSPRYKIIEKKQPVAFWCNPISGHNTLYWYLQNLGQGPELLIRYENEEAVDDSQLPKDRFSAERLKGVDSTLKIQPAELGDSAVYLCASSLDRNEQFFGPGTRLTVL.

The rearrangement links TRBV27 to TRBJ2-7, with 9 bases identical to TRBD2. CDR1 is MNHEY and CDR2 is SMNVEV in the germline V gene (reference sequence). The CDR3 has 15 residues. J gave up 2 bases and V 5 bases, and 7 bases lay outside the gene matches. The CDR3 nucleotides are TGTGCCAGCAGTCGCACTAGCGGGTTCGCCTACGAGCAGTACTTC. It yields the protein CASSRTSGFAYEQYF.

This clone was counted between two and nine times. J is TRBJ2-1 and V is TRBV18; TRBD1 aligns across 9 bases. With 5 bases clipped from V and 2 bases from J, the junction kept 4 bases outside the gene matches. CDR3 length: 15 amino acids. The V gene's germline CDR1 is KGHSH and CDR2 LQKENI. This chain's CDR3 is CASSEYRGPYNEQFF. DNA for the CDR3: TGTGCCAGCTCAGAATACAGGGGGCCCTACAATGAGCAGTTCTTC.

This clone was found a few times. The rearrangement joins TRBV5-1 to TRBJ1-1; TRBD1 matches 10 bases. The CDR3 contains 14 residues. Looked up from germline, CDR1 is SGHRS and CDR2 is YFSETQ. After removal of 3 bases from V and 1 base from J, the junction contained 0 bases not matched to a gene. CDR3 in DNA: TGCGCCAGCAGCTGGACAGGGGGGAACACTGAAGCTTTCTTT. It encodes CASSWTGGNTEAFF.

This CDR3 is CASSRGQGGTYGYTF. The CDR3 DNA reads TGTGCCAGCAGCCGGGGACAGGGAGGTACCTATGGCTACACCTTC. J is TRBJ1-2 and V is TRBV5-4, with 9 bases matching TRBD1. Germline CDR1 is SGHNT and CDR2 is YYREEE (reference sequence). Unmatched junction bases numbered 8, after V lost 4 bases and J lost 4 bases. The CDR3 totals 15 residues. The whole variable domain, remainder taken from reference TRBV5-4 and TRBJ1-2, is ETGVTQSPTHLIKTRGQQVTLRCSSQSGHNTVSWYQQALGQGPQFIFQYYREEENGRGNFPPRFSGLQFPNYSSELNVNALELDDSALYLCASSRGQGGTYGYTFGSGTRLTVV.

The rearrangement links TRBV9 to TRBJ1-1; 8 nucleotides line up with TRBD1. The CDR3 is 14 amino acids. The ends lost 4 bases at V and 4 bases at J; junction bases unmatched: 6. Germline values: CDR1 SGDLS, CDR2 YYNGEE. DNA for the CDR3: TGTGCCAGCAGCCCCTCCGACAGGGGCACTGAAGCTTTCTTT. It yields the protein CASSPSDRGTEAFF.

This chain uses TRBV15 with TRBJ2-1; 8 bases are a match to TRBD2. The J segment lost 5 bases and the V segment lost 0 bases, leaving 6 bases of the junction unmatched. This CDR3 has 16 amino acids. The V gene's germline CDR1 is LNHNV and CDR2 YYDKDF (reference sequence). In DNA, the CDR3 is TGTGCCACCAGCAGAGACCGAACGGGGGGGAACAATGAGCAGTTCTTC. This codes for CATSRDRTGGNNEQFF.